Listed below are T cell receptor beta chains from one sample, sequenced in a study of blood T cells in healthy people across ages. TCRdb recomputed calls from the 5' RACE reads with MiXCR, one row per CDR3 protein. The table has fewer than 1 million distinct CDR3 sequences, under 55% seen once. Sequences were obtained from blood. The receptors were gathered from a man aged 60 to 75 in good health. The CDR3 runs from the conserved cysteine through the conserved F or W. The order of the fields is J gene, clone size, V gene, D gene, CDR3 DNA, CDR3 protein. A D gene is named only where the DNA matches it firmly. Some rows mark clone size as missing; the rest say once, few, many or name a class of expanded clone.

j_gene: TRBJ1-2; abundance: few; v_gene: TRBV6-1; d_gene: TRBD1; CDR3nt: TGTGCCAGCAGGCTTCGGACAGGGCAGGCCTATGGCTACACCTTC; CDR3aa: CASRLRTGQAYGYTF
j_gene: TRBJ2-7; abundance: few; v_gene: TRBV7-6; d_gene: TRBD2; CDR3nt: TGTGCCAGCGAGACTAGCGGGGAAACCTATTTCTACGAGCAGTACTTC; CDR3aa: CASETSGETYFYEQYF
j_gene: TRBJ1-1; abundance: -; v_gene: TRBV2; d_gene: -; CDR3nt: TGTGCCAGCAGTGTGGGGGTTGTCCGCACCAACACTGAAGCTTTCTTT; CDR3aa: CASSVGVVRTNTEAFF
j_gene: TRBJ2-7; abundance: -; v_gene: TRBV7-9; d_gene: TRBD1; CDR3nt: TGTGCCAGCAGCCCACCAGGACAGGGGATATCCTACGAGCAGTACTTC; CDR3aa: CASSPPGQGISYEQYF
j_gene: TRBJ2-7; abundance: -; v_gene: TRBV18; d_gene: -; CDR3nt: TGTGCCAGCTCACCACTGGACTCCTACGAGCAGTACTTC; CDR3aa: CASSPLDSYEQYF
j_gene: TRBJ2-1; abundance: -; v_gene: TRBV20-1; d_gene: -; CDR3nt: TGCAGTGCTATGGATTTTAAAAGGGGGACCGGATTGAATGAGCAGTTCTTC; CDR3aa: CSAMDFKRGTGLNEQFF
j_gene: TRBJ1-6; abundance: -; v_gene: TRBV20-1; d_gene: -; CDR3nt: TGCAGTGCTAGAGAGTCGGGGTTAAATAATTCACCCCTCCACTTT; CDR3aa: CSARESGLNNSPLHF
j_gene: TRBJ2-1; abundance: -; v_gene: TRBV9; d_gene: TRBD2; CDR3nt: TGTGCCGGCAGCGATAGCGGGGGGGCAGTGAATGAGCAGTTCTTC; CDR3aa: CAGSDSGGAVNEQFF
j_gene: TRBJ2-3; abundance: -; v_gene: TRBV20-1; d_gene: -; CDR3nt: TGCAGTGCTAGAGAACCGCCAGATACGCAGTATTTT; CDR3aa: CSAREPPDTQYF
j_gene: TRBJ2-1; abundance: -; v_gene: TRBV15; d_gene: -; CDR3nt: TGTGCCACCAGCTCGGACGCGGGCGACCTCAATGAGCAGTTCTTC; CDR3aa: CATSSDAGDLNEQFF
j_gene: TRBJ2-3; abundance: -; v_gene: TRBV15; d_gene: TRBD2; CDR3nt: TGTGCCACCAGCACCCGCGGGGGGGCCGCAGATACGCAGTATTTT; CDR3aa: CATSTRGGAADTQYF
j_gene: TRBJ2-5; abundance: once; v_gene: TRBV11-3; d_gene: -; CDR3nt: TGTGCCAGCAGCCTGACAGTCATGGGAGAGACCCAGTACTTC; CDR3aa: CASSLTVMGETQYF
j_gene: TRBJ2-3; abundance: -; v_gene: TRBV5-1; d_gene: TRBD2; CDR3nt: TGCGCCAGCGGCTTACAGCGGGGGGGAGATACGCAGTATTTT; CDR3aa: CASGLQRGGDTQYF
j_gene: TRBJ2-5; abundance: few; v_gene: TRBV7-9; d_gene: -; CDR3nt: TGTGCCAGCAGCAACGGCGGGACCCAGTACTTC; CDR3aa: CASSNGGTQYF
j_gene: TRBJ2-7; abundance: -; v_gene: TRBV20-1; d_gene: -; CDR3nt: TGCAGTGCTAGAGACTCAACAGGAGGTTTGGGCTACGAGCAGTACTTC; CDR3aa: CSARDSTGGLGYEQYF
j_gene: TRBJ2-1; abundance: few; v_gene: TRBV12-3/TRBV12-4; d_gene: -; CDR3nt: TGTGCCAGCAGTTTCTTGCAGTCCGGTGAGCAGTTCTTC; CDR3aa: CASSFLQSGEQFF
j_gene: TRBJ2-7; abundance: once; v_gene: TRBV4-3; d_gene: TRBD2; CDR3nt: TGCGCCAGCAGCTACGGGACTAGCGGATCCTACGAGCAGTACTTC; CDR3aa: CASSYGTSGSYEQYF
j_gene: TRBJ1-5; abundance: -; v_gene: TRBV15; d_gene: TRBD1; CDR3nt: TGTGCCACCAGCCATGACAGGGGGGGCAATCAGCCCCAGCATTTT; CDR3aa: CATSHDRGGNQPQHF
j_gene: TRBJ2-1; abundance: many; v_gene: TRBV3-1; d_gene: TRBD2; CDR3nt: TGTGCCAGCAGCGCTAGACTAGCGGGGGGGCGAAATGAGCAGTTCTTC; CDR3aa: CASSARLAGGRNEQFF
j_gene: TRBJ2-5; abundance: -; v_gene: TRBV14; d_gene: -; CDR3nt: TGTGCCAGCAGCCGCAAAAATCCAATGGGGGGCCTCAGACAAGAGACCCAGTACTTC; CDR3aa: CASSRKNPMGGLRQETQYF
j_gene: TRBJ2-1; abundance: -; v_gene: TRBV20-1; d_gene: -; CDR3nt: TGCAGTGCCTCTAGGGGGGGGCTAGATGAGCAGTTCTTC; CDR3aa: CSASRGGLDEQFF
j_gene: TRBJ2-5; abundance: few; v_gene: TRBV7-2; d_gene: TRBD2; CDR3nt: TGTGCCAGCAGCTTAGACGTGGCGGGGGGTGTGATAACCCAGTACTTC; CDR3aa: CASSLDVAGGVITQYF
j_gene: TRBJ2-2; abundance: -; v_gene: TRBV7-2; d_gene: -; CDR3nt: TGTGCCAGCAGCCCGAGTGGGGGCCCCGGGGAGCTGTTTTTT; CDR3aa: CASSPSGGPGELFF
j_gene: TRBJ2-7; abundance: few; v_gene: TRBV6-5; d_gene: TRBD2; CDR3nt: TGTGCCAGCAGGAGAGCGGGGGGGACCGAGCAGTACTTC; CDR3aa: CASRRAGGTEQYF
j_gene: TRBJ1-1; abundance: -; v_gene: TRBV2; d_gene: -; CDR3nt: TGTGCCAGCAGTGAAGGTCCTGAGTACACTGAAGCTTTCTTT; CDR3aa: CASSEGPEYTEAFF
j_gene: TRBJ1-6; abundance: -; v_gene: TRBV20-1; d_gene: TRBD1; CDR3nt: TGCAGTGCTAGAGAGCTGACAGGGGACAATTCACCCCTCCACTTT; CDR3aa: CSARELTGDNSPLHF
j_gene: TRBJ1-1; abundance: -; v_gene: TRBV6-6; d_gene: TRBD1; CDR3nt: TGTGCCAGCGTAAGTGGGACAGTGAACACTGAAGCTTTCTTT; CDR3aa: CASVSGTVNTEAFF